This record concerns one T cell receptor (beta chain) sequence. Its antigen is as yet unknown. One end of the junction is discordant with germline, which a read error may explain. The data originate from a study of blood T cells in healthy people across ages. Points from the study as a whole: Per million T cells, TCR beta diversity dropped about linearly as age rose. PBMCs that were unsorted prevented a conclusive naive versus antigen-experienced comparison. Possibly, changes in expanded clonotypes were confounded because donor CMV status was unknown.

Using a J-beta primer mix together with a sample-barcoded 5' primer, a second PCR was run for roughly 7 to 11 cycles. TCRdb re-analysed the 5' RACE reads in MiXCR, keeping a single row per CDR3 protein. The data show approximately 400,000 distinct CDR3 sequences, with 45% to 60% seen just once and 45% to 55% held by the top ten. Germline V gene data show CDR1 as DFQATT and CDR2 as SNEGSKA (reference sequence). The CDR3 consists of 15 residues. The donors, all healthy, were Caucasians living in Russia, aged roughly 6 to 100. Sequenced input: blood. This receptor was identified in a man aged 55 to 70 in good health. The chain recombines TRBV20-1 with TRBJ2-7, with 8 bases that match TRBD1. The CDR3 DNA reads TGCCGTGCTAGAGTGGGACAGGCCTTCTCCTACGAGCAGTACTTC. As protein: CRARVGQAFSYEQYF.